This T cell receptor beta chain was obtained from a study of OX40 agonist ivuxolimab in advanced cancers. Whole-study findings and limits: At 0.1 to 3.0 mg/kg and by week 6, clonal expansion occurred in CD4+ and CD8+ blood T cells. Relative to CD4+ cells, CD8+ T cells on average had more expanded clones.

V gave up 1 base and J gave up 4 bases, with 14 bases separating them. Germline V lookup: CDR1 MGHRA, CDR2 YSYEKL. CDR3 length: 16 amino acids. Patients were ineligible given autoimmune disease history or systemic immunosuppression. Sequenced by immunoSEQ multiplex PCR; TCRdb stores in-frame clones only, minus some. Of roughly 64,000 clones listed, roughly four fifths are singletons. On this clone: The antigen is unknown.

Here the sequenced sample was CD4+ or CD8+ T cells sorted from blood, taken in a trial of the OX40 agonist ivuxolimab. The source is an adult with an advanced solid tumor such as melanoma, head and neck, liver or kidney cancer. The genes are TRBV4-1 and TRBJ1-5, with D perhaps matching TRBD1 (5 bases). CDR3: CASSQGLGQGNQPQHF. The CDR3 coding sequence is TGCGCCAGCAGCCAAGGTTTAGGACAAGGAAATCAGCCCCAGCATTTT.